This entry concerns a single T cell receptor (beta chain). Its antigen is as yet unknown. TCRdb keeps only in-frame clones here, not all; method: immunoSEQ multiplex PCR. The sample holds 44,000 or so clones, less than 90% seen once. The entry originates in a study of OX40 agonist ivuxolimab in advanced cancers. At the level of the study: All patients had ivuxolimab intravenously every 2 weeks at 0.01 to 10 mg/kg.

Study findings and constraints: In general, CD8+ T cells held more expanded clones than CD4+ did, on average.

CDR1 SGHKS and CDR2 YYEKEE come from the germline V gene (reference sequence). With 2 bases removed from V and 7 bases from J, the gap between germline ends came to 12 bases. The CDR3 totals 14 residues. The sequencing here drew on CD4+ or CD8+ T cells sorted from blood, taken in a trial of the OX40 agonist ivuxolimab. V usage is TRBV5-5 and J usage is TRBJ1-4; a possible D gene is TRBD1 (5 bases). The clonotype originates from an adult with an advanced solid tumor such as melanoma, head and neck, liver or kidney cancer. CDR3 sequence: CASSFRVRGEKLFF. Written as DNA, the CDR3 is TGTGCCAGCAGCTTCAGGGTACGCGGTGAAAAACTGTTTTTT. Drawing the rest from reference TRBV5-5 and TRBJ1-4, the complete variable domain is DAGVTQSPTHLIKTRGQQVTLRCSPISGHKSVSWYQQVLGQGPQFIFQYYEKEERGRGNFPDRFSARQFPNYSSELNVNALLLGDSALYLCASSFRVRGEKLFFGSGTQLSVL.